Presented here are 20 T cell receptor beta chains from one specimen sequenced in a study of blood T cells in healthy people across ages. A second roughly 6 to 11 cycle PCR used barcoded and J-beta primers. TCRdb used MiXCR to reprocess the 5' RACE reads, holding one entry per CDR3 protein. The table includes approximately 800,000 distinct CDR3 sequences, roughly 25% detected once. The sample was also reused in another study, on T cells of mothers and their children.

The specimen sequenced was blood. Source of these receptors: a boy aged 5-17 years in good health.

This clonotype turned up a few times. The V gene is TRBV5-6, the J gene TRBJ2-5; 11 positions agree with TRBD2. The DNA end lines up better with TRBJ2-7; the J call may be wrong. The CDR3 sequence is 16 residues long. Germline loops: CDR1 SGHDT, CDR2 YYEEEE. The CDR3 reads CASSSYGTSGPYEQYF. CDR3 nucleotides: TGTGCCAGCAGCTCCTACGGGACTAGCGGACCCTACGAGCAGTACTTC.

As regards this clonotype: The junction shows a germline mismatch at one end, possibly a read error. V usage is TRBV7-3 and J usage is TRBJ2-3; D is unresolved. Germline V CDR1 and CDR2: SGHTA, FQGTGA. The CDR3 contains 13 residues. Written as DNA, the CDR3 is TGTGCCAGCAGCTTAACGTTTAGAGAGACCCAGTACTTT. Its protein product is CASSLTFRETQYF. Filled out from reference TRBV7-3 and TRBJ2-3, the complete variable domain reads GAGVSQTPSNKVTEKGKYVELRCDPISGHTALYWYRQSLGQGPEFLIYFQGTGAADDSGLPNDRFFAVRPEGSVSTLKIQRTERGDSAVYLCASSLTFRETQYFGPGTRLTVL.

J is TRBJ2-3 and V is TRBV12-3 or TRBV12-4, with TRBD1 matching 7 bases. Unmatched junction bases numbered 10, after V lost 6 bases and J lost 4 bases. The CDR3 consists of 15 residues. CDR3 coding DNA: TGTGCCAGCAGCCCCCGCCCCGGGACAGCAGATACGCAGTATTTT. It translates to CASSPRPGTADTQYF.

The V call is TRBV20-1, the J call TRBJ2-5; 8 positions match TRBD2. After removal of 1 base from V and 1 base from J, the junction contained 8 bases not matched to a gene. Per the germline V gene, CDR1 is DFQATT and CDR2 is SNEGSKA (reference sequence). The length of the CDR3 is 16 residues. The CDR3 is CSARAGAGGRQETQYF. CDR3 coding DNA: TGCAGTGCTAGAGCGGGGGCGGGGGGCCGCCAAGAGACCCAGTACTTC.

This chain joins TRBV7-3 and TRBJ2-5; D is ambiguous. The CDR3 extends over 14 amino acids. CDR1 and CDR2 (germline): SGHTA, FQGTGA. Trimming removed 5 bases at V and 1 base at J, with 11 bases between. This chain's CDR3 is CASSPSASQETQYF. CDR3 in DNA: TGTGCCAGCAGCCCATCGGCCAGCCAAGAGACCCAGTACTTC.

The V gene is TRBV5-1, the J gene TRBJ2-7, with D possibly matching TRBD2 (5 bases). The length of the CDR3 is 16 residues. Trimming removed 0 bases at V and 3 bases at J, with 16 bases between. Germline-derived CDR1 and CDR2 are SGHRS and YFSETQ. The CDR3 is CASSLERTYLGYEQYF. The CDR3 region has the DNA TGCGCCAGCAGCTTGGAGCGGACTTACTTAGGCTACGAGCAGTACTTC.

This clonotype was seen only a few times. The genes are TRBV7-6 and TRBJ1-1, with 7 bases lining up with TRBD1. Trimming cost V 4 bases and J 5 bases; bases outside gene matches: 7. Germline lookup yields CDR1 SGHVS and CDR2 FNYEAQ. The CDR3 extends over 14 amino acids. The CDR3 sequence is CASSSQGTWTEAFF. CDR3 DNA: TGTGCCAGCAGCTCACAGGGGACGTGGACTGAAGCTTTCTTT.

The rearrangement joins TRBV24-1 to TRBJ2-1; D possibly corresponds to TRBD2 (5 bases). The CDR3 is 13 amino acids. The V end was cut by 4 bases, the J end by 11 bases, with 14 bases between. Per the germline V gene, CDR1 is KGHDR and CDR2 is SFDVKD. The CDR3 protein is CATSDLDGGQQFF. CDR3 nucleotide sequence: TGTGCCACCAGTGACCTTGACGGAGGACAGCAGTTCTTC.

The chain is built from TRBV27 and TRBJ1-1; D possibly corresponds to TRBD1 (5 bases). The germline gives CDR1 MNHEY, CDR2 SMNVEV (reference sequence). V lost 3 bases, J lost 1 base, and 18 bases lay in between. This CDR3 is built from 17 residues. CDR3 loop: CASSLSAREAWNTEAFF. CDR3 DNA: TGTGCCAGCAGTTTGTCCGCCAGGGAGGCCTGGAACACTGAAGCTTTCTTT.

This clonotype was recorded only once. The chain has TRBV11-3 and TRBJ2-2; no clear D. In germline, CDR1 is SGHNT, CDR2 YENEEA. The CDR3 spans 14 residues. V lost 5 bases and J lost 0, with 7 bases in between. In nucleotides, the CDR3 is TGTGCCAGCAGCAAACAGACGAACACCGGGGAGCTGTTTTTT. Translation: CASSKQTNTGELFF.

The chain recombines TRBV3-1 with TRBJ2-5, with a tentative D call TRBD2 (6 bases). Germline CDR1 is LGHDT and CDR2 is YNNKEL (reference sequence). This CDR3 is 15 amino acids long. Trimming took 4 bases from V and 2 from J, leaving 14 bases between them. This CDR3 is CASSPQTRWQETQYF. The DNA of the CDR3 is TGTGCCAGCAGCCCACAGACTAGGTGGCAAGAGACCCAGTACTTC.

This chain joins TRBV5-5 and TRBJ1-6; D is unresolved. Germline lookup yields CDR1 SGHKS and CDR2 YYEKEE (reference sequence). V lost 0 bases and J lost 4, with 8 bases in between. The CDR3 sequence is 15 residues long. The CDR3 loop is CASSLGEYYNSPLHF. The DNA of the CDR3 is TGTGCCAGCAGCTTGGGGGAATATTATAATTCACCCCTCCACTTT.

The chain's CDR3 is CASSSQDRDHYGYTF. The CDR3 DNA follows: TGTGCCAGCAGCTCCCAGGACAGGGACCACTATGGCTACACCTTC. The chain recombines TRBV7-9 with TRBJ1-2; TRBD1 aligns across 8 bases. Trimming at V came to 4 bases and at J to 3 bases, leaving 7 bases not matched to a gene. CDR1 is SEHNR, CDR2 FQNEAQ, per germline (reference sequence). The CDR3 runs 15 residues.

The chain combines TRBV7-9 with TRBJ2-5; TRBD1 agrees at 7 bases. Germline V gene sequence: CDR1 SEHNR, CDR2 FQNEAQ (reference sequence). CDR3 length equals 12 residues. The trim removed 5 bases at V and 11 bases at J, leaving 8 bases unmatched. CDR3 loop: CASSRDSLEQYF. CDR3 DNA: TGTGCCAGCAGCCGGGACAGCCTAGAGCAGTACTTC.

This CDR3 is CASSSTGHHEQYF. CDR3 bases: TGTGCCAGCAGTTCGACAGGGCACCACGAGCAGTACTTC. The chain is built from TRBV6-5 and TRBJ2-7; 7 bases map to TRBD1. J was trimmed by 5 bases and V by 4 bases; bases with no gene match: 5. CDR1 is MNHEY and CDR2 is SVGAGI in the germline V gene. The CDR3 is 13 residues long.

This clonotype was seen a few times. The CDR3 coding sequence is TGTGCCAGCAGTACGCAGGGGGTCTCAAACATTCAGTACTTC. This gives the protein CASSTQGVSNIQYF. The chain recombines TRBV28 with TRBJ2-4; 7 nucleotides match TRBD1. Germline assignment: CDR1 MDHEN and CDR2 SYDVKM. This CDR3 is built from 14 residues. Germline trimming cut 5 bases from V and 6 bases from J; bases unmatched to any gene: 7.

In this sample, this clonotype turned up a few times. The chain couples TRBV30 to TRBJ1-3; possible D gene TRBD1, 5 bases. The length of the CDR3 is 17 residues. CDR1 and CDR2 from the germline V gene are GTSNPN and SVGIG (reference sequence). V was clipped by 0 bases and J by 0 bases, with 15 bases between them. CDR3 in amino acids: CAWSVPRQKSSGNTIYF. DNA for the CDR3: TGTGCCTGGAGTGTACCGAGACAGAAGAGCTCTGGAAACACCATATATTTT.

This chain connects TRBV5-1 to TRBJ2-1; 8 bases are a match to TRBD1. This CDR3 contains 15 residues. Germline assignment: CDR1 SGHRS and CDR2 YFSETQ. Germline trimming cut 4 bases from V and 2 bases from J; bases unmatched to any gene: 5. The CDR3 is CASSVVQGAYNEQFF. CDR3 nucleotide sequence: TGCGCCAGCAGCGTAGTACAGGGGGCCTACAATGAGCAGTTCTTC.

The CDR3 protein is CASSVDSGGAGAKNIQYF. CDR3 DNA sequence: TGTGCCAGCAGCGTAGATAGCGGGGGGGCCGGGGCCAAAAACATTCAGTACTTC. The chain couples TRBV9 to TRBJ2-4; 11 nucleotides line up with TRBD2. In germline, CDR1 is SGDLS, CDR2 YYNGEE. This CDR3 is 18 amino acids long. Trimming at V came to 0 bases and at J to 1 base, leaving 6 bases not matched to a gene.

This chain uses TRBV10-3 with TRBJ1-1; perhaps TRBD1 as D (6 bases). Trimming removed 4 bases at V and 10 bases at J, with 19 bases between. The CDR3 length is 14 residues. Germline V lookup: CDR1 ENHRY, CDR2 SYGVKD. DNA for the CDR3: TGTGCCATCAGTGCAGGGGACTTACGAGAAGGAGCTTTCTTT. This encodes CAISAGDLREGAFF.